The 26 T cell receptor beta chains below all came from one sample that was sequenced in a study of vaccination effects on CD4 cells after COVID-19. Their cognate antigens are unknown. Ahead of sequencing, the ViraFEST assay grew antigen-specific CD4+ T cells using viral peptide pools. Culture lasted about ten days before CD4+ T cell isolation. TCRdb's copy holds only in-frame clones and misses some; the assay was immunoSEQ multiplex PCR. The data contain 50,000 or so clones, roughly 80% of them singletons. The sequencing here drew on CD4+ T cells from PBMCs cultured with HCoV-229E spike peptides, taken before COVID-19 vaccination. These receptors were obtained from a human donor who received a COVID-19 vaccine.

V is TRBV30 and J is TRBJ2-1; D may be TRBD1 or TRBD2 (5 bases each). Per the germline V gene, CDR1 is GTSNPN and CDR2 is SVGIG (reference sequence). This CDR3 has 13 residues. The V and J ends lost 8 bases and 7 bases respectively, with 18 bases between them. CDR3 protein: CAQERGVANEQFF. CDR3 coding DNA: TGTGCCCAGGAGAGAGGGGTGGCAAATGAGCAGTTCTTC.

The CDR3 DNA follows: TGTGCCAGCAGTTACCCCGGAAACAATCAGCCCCAGCATTTT. Encoded protein: CASSYPGNNQPQHF. The rearrangement uses TRBV6-2 or TRBV6-3 and TRBJ1-5; no clear D. CDR1 MNHEY and CDR2 SVGEGT come from the germline V gene. The CDR3 contains 14 residues. The V gene lost 2 bases and the J gene lost 3 bases, with 8 bases spanning the gap.

A remark on this clone: A junction end diverges from the germline sequence, so it may reflect a read error. The chain couples TRBV7-9 to TRBJ1-5; no definite D call. The CDR3 has 13 residues. In germline, CDR1 is SEHNR, CDR2 FQNEAQ (reference sequence). The CDR3 region is CASSLAGGQPQHF. In DNA form, the CDR3 reads TGTGCCAGCAGCCTAGCTGGTGGGCAGCCCCAGCATTTT.

This chain links TRBV5-1 with TRBJ1-4; TRBD1 is a possible D gene (5 bases). The CDR3 covers 14 residues. Germline V gene sequence: CDR1 SGHRS, CDR2 YFSETQ. Trimming removed 4 bases from V and 8 bases from J, with 15 bases in between. The DNA for the CDR3 is TGCGCCAGCAGCCTCCGGGACCTAGGAGAAAAACTGTTTTTT. It codes for CASSLRDLGEKLFF.

The V call is TRBV12-3 or TRBV12-4, the J call TRBJ2-3; D remains ambiguous. The V gene lost 6 bases and the J gene lost 2 bases, with 9 bases spanning the gap. The CDR3 extends over 13 amino acids. The CDR3: CASRLQVTDTQYF. DNA for the CDR3: TGTGCCAGCAGGCTGCAGGTCACAGATACGCAGTATTTT.

The J gene is TRBJ2-3, the V gene TRBV6-5, with D possibly matching TRBD1 (5 bases). Germline CDR1 is MNHEY and CDR2 is SVGAGI. The V gene lost 2 bases and the J gene lost 0 bases, with 9 bases spanning the gap. The CDR3 has 15 residues. CDR3 DNA: TGTGCCAGCAGTTACAGGGGTGCTAGCACAGATACGCAGTATTTT. It specifies CASSYRGASTDTQYF.

CDR3: CASSQLQGKPSTGELFF. CDR3 nucleotide sequence: TGCGCCAGCAGCCAATTACAGGGTAAACCGAGCACCGGGGAGCTGTTTTTT. This chain links TRBV5-1 with TRBJ2-2; a possible D gene is TRBD1 (6 bases). This CDR3 comprises 17 residues. Trimming removed 4 bases at V and 4 bases at J, with 20 bases between. Germline V gives CDR1 SGHRS, CDR2 YFSETQ.

The rearrangement links TRBV15 to TRBJ1-4; 7 positions match TRBD1. The CDR3 is made up of 16 amino acids. The ends lost 0 bases at V and 0 bases at J; junction bases unmatched: 1. CDR1 LNHNV and CDR2 YYDKDF come from the germline V gene (reference sequence). The CDR3 loop is CATSRDQGATNEKLFF. The CDR3 nucleotides read TGTGCCACCAGCAGAGATCAGGGGGCAACTAATGAAAAACTGTTTTTT.

The chain carries TRBV10-1 and TRBJ2-3; D remains unclear. Germline V gene data show CDR1 as WNHNN and CDR2 as SYGVQD (reference sequence). The CDR3 contains 15 residues. Trimming removed 7 bases from V and 4 bases from J, with 18 bases in between. As DNA, the CDR3 is TGCGCCAGCACCCCAGGAAGACATGGGGCAGATACGCAGTATTTT. Its translation: CASTPGRHGADTQYF.

This clone was seen just once. This rearrangement joins TRBV6-1 to TRBJ1-1; TRBD1 aligns across 8 bases. This CDR3 is 14 amino acids long. The germline gives CDR1 MNHNS, CDR2 SASEGT. Losses at the gene ends were 6 bases for V and 7 bases for J; bases not matched to a gene: 10. In DNA form, the CDR3 reads TGTGCCAGCAGCCGCACCGGACAGGGTCTTGAAGCTTTCTTT. Translating gives CASSRTGQGLEAFF.

This sequence joins TRBV5-6 and TRBJ2-3; D uncertain. V was shortened by 2 bases and J by 1 base, with 11 bases between the two germline ends. CDR1 is SGHDT, CDR2 YYEEEE, per germline. The CDR3 is made up of 15 amino acids. CDR3 DNA: TGTGCCAGCAGCTTCCTGGACGGGCGCACAGATACGCAGTATTTT. It yields the protein CASSFLDGRTDTQYF.

The gene calls are TRBV15 and TRBJ1-5; the match to TRBD1 covers 8 bases. CDR1 is LNHNV, CDR2 YYDKDF, per germline (reference sequence). Trimming at V came to 3 bases and at J to 0 bases, leaving 4 bases not matched to a gene. The CDR3 extends over 16 amino acids. For the CDR3, the DNA is TGTGCCACCAGCAGGAACAGGGGGGGTAGCAATCAGCCCCAGCATTTT. Protein sequence: CATSRNRGGSNQPQHF.

The V and J genes are TRBV24-1 and TRBJ1-2, with 12 bases lining up with TRBD1. Germline assignment: CDR1 KGHDR and CDR2 SFDVKD. V shed 3 bases, J shed 4 bases, and the junction held 5 bases outside the gene matches. The CDR3 consists of 16 residues. CDR3 sequence reads: CATSDPGQGASYGYTF. The CDR3 DNA follows: TGTGCCACCAGTGATCCGGGACAGGGGGCCTCCTATGGCTACACCTTC.

The V and J genes are TRBV2 and TRBJ2-3; D is ambiguous. The CDR3 loop spans 12 amino acids. Trimming took 8 bases from V and 4 from J, leaving 10 bases between them. Germline CDR1 is SNHLY and CDR2 is FYNNEI. The CDR3 region has the DNA TGTGCCAGCGGAGATTCGGCAGATACGCAGTATTTT. Protein product: CASGDSADTQYF.

The gene calls are TRBV5-1 and TRBJ2-4; D is possibly TRBD1 (5 bases). Germline V gene sequence: CDR1 SGHRS, CDR2 YFSETQ. The CDR3 loop spans 15 amino acids. V shed 1 base and J shed 3 bases, with 11 bases lying between them. The CDR3 coding sequence is TGCGCCAGCAGCTTGTACGGCAGGGACAAAAACATTCAGTACTTC. Protein: CASSLYGRDKNIQYF.

The chain uses TRBV24-1 and TRBJ1-5; the match to TRBD1 covers 7 bases. The germline CDR1 and CDR2 sequences are KGHDR and SFDVKD. Germline trimming cut 9 bases from V and 3 bases from J; bases unmatched to any gene: 7. The CDR3 totals 14 residues. Written as DNA, the CDR3 is TGTGCCACCGCGGAGGGGGCGGTCAATCAGCCCCAGCATTTT. It codes for CATAEGAVNQPQHF.

V gene TRBV5-5 combines with J gene TRBJ1-2, with 7 bases identical to TRBD1. Losses at the gene ends were 5 bases for V and 2 bases for J; bases not matched to a gene: 24. CDR1 and CDR2 from the germline V gene are SGHKS and YYEKEE (reference sequence). CDR3 length equals 20 residues. CDR3 residues: CASRQVRLDRGQVRNYGYTF. CDR3 DNA: TGTGCCAGCAGGCAAGTGCGCCTTGACCGCGGACAGGTCAGAAACTATGGCTACACCTTC.

The chain carries TRBV18 and TRBJ1-1; the match to TRBD1 covers 7 bases. The CDR3 is made up of 16 amino acids. Germline V lookup: CDR1 KGHSH, CDR2 LQKENI. With 4 bases clipped from V and 1 base from J, the junction kept 9 bases outside the gene matches. CDR3 residues: CASSQYRDRENTEAFF. The CDR3 nucleotides are TGTGCCAGCTCACAATACCGCGACAGGGAGAACACTGAAGCTTTCTTT.

This clone was seen a few times. The chain is built from TRBV5-1 and TRBJ1-5; perhaps TRBD1 as D (6 bases). The V and J ends lost 0 bases and 7 bases respectively, with 8 bases between them. Germline V gene data show CDR1 as SGHRS and CDR2 as YFSETQ. CDR3 length: 13 amino acids. CDR3 amino acids: CASSLEGGQPQHF. In nucleotides, the CDR3 is TGCGCCAGCAGCTTGGAGGGGGGCCAGCCCCAGCATTTT.

The rearrangement joins TRBV6-1 to TRBJ2-3; no clear D. CDR1 MNHNS and CDR2 SASEGT come from the germline V gene. The CDR3 loop spans 14 amino acids. The ends were cut back, 0 bases at V and 10 bases at J, with 14 bases in the middle. CDR3 region: CASSEAGNTRAQYF. The CDR3 nucleotides are TGTGCCAGCAGTGAAGCGGGGAATACAAGGGCGCAGTATTTT.

J is TRBJ1-1 and V is TRBV7-9; D not resolved. The CDR3 spans 17 residues. The germline V gene encodes CDR1 SEHNR and CDR2 FQNEAQ (reference sequence). V lost 5 bases, J lost 1 base, and 20 bases lay in between. CDR3 sequence: CASSLSGGRTKNTEAFF. DNA of the CDR3: TGTGCCAGCAGCCTCTCGGGAGGTAGAACTAAGAACACTGAAGCTTTCTTT.

This clone has only one observation. J is TRBJ1-1 and V is TRBV7-2; D ambiguous. The V end lost 3 bases, the J end lost 3 bases, and 11 bases lay between the germline ends. Germline assignment: CDR1 SGHTA and CDR2 FQGNSA. The CDR3 is 14 amino acids. The CDR3 nucleotides are TGTGCCAGCAGCTTTAGAAGATCGTACACTGAAGCTTTCTTT. This translates into CASSFRRSYTEAFF.

The rearrangement joins TRBV24-1 to TRBJ2-6; D unresolved. Germline assignment: CDR1 KGHDR and CDR2 SFDVKD. V was shortened by 4 bases and J by 4 bases, with 10 bases between the two germline ends. CDR3 length: 15 amino acids. The CDR3 region has the DNA TGTGCCACCAGTGAGCCCGTTACCGGGGCCAACGTCCTGACTTTC. Amino acid sequence: CATSEPVTGANVLTF.

The gene calls are TRBV7-2 and TRBJ2-6; the match to TRBD1 covers 9 bases. The CDR3 is 18 residues long. Germline lookup yields CDR1 SGHTA and CDR2 FQGNSA. J lost 0 bases, V lost 5 bases, and 8 bases had no gene match. CDR3 sequence reads: CASSVQGASFSGANVLTF. In nucleotides, the CDR3 is TGTGCCAGCAGCGTACAGGGGGCGTCGTTCTCTGGGGCCAACGTCCTGACTTTC.

The chain links TRBV12-3 or TRBV12-4 to TRBJ1-1; D perhaps matches TRBD1 (5 bases). Trimming shortened V by 5 bases and J by 4 bases, and 11 bases separated the two germline ends. This CDR3 region has 13 residues. CDR3 nucleotide sequence: TGTGCCAGCAGTGGGCGGGGGGGCACTGAAGCTTTCTTT. It codes for CASSGRGGTEAFF.

The chain couples TRBV2 to TRBJ1-2; D is undetermined. V gave up 5 bases and J gave up 4 bases, with 11 bases separating them. Germline CDR1 SNHLY, CDR2 FYNNEI. This CDR3 spans 13 amino acids. In nucleotides, the CDR3 is TGTGCCAGCAGTATGACGAATGGCTATGGCTACACCTTC. It is translated as CASSMTNGYGYTF.